These 24 T cell receptor beta chains were all obtained from the same sample, sequenced in a study of T cell clones after liver transplantation. The method was immunoSEQ multiplex PCR; TCRdb's version includes in-frame clones alone and lacks a portion of them. The sample yields about 120,000 clones, 90% seen once. Sequencing was performed on CD4+ T cells from blood, taken 12 months after liver transplant. Every receptor here comes from a human patient who received a liver transplant. A subset of T cells may come from the graft donor.

The CDR3 reads CASSLDGAGQETQYF. For the CDR3, the DNA is TGTGCCAGCAGCTTAGATGGAGCAGGGCAAGAGACCCAGTACTTC. The gene calls are TRBV11-3 and TRBJ2-5; TRBD1 is a possible D gene (5 bases). This CDR3 has 15 residues. V was cut by 0 bases and J by 2 bases, with 10 bases left in between. Germline V CDR1 and CDR2: SGHNT, YENEEA.

The chain employs TRBV11-3 and TRBJ2-4; either TRBD1 or TRBD2 may supply D (6 bases each). The CDR3 runs to 14 residues. V was cut by 3 bases and J by 7 bases, with 13 bases left in between. Germline V gene sequence: CDR1 SGHNT, CDR2 YENEEA. The CDR3 is CASSFVGGANIQYF. For the CDR3, the DNA is TGTGCCAGCAGCTTTGTGGGGGGCGCGAACATTCAGTACTTC. The whole variable domain, remainder taken from reference TRBV11-3 and TRBJ2-4, is EAGVVQSPRYKIIEKKQPVAFWCNPISGHNTLYWYLQNLGQGPELLIRYENEEAVDDSQLPKDRFSAERLKGVDSTLKIQPAELGDSAVYLCASSFVGGANIQYFGAGTRLSVL.

As DNA, the CDR3 is TGTGCCAGCAGTGACCAGCCAACGAACACCGGGGAGCTGTTTTTT. Residues: CASSDQPTNTGELFF. V usage is TRBV6-1 and J usage is TRBJ2-2; D is undetermined. The CDR3 is 15 amino acids. Looked up from germline, CDR1 is MNHNS and CDR2 is SASEGT. V lost 3 bases, J lost 0 bases, and 8 bases lay in between.

The rearrangement uses TRBV7-9 and TRBJ1-1, with 9 nucleotides matching TRBD1. CDR1 SEHNR and CDR2 FQNEAQ come from the germline V gene (reference sequence). The CDR3 sequence is 13 residues long. V gave up 5 bases and J gave up 6 bases; unmatched junction bases: 4. The CDR3 loop is CASSPRQGAEAFF. CDR3 DNA: TGTGCCAGCAGCCCCCGACAGGGGGCTGAAGCTTTCTTT.

The chain combines TRBV27 with TRBJ1-1; the D gene is possibly TRBD1 (5 bases). CDR1 is MNHEY, CDR2 SMNVEV, per germline (reference sequence). CDR3 size: 15 residues. Trimming cost V 10 bases and J 0 bases, with 18 bases left between them. CDR3 DNA: TGTGCCACCCTAGTTTGGGGCAGCCTGAACACTGAAGCTTTCTTT. Encoded protein: CATLVWGSLNTEAFF.

The rearrangement joins TRBV7-6 to TRBJ1-4; D is uncertain. From germline, CDR1 is SGHVS and CDR2 FNYEAQ. This CDR3 region has 16 residues. V lost 5 bases and J 0 bases, leaving 13 bases between the germline ends. CDR3 sequence: CASSASYSATNEKLFF. The CDR3 region has the DNA TGTGCCAGCAGCGCGTCGTACAGCGCAACTAATGAAAAACTGTTTTTT.

This clone has a count of ten or more. V and J are TRBV14 and TRBJ2-1; TRBD2 aligns across 8 bases. This CDR3 spans 16 amino acids. Germline V gene sequence: CDR1 SGHDN, CDR2 FVKESK. With V trimmed by 1 base and J by 5 bases, 7 bases remained unmatched. The CDR3 DNA sequence: TGTGCCAGCAGCCAAGTCGAGCGGGAGTTCCACAATGAGCAGTTCTTC. Protein product: CASSQVEREFHNEQFF.

CDR3 bases: TGTGCCAGCAGCTCCCGGGGGACTAGCGGGCGTTCCTACAATGAGCAGTTCTTC. Translating it yields CASSSRGTSGRSYNEQFF. The J gene is TRBJ2-1, the V gene TRBV7-8; TRBD2 matches 12 bases. Germline V gene sequence: CDR1 SGHVS, CDR2 FQNEAQ. The CDR3 totals 18 residues. V lost 4 bases to trimming and J lost 1 base; unmatched junction nucleotides: 8.

The chain combines TRBV6-5 with TRBJ1-1; a weak D match, TRBD1 (5 bases). V was clipped by 6 bases and J by 3 bases, with 11 bases between them. The CDR3 sequence is 13 residues long. Germline values: CDR1 MNHEY, CDR2 SVGAGI. CDR3 amino acids: CASRPRADTEAFF. The CDR3 coding sequence is TGTGCCAGCAGACCCAGGGCCGACACTGAAGCTTTCTTT.

The chain is built from TRBV5-1 and TRBJ2-3; the D is unclear. Trimming left V 1 base short and J 1 base short, with 7 bases between. This CDR3 comprises 14 residues. Germline V lookup: CDR1 SGHRS, CDR2 YFSETQ. CDR3 nucleotides: TGCGCCAGCAGCTTGAGGGTGGGCACAGATACGCAGTATTTT. Translating gives CASSLRVGTDTQYF.

The chain combines TRBV6-6 with TRBJ2-1, with TRBD1 as a possible D gene (6 bases). Looked up from germline, CDR1 is MNHNY and CDR2 is SVGAGI (reference sequence). The CDR3 has 11 residues. Trimming took off 6 bases at V and 8 bases at J, with 8 bases between the two ends. CDR3 amino acids: CASRSGDEQFF. The CDR3 nucleotides read TGTGCCAGCAGGTCAGGGGATGAGCAGTTCTTC.

This chain connects TRBV7-2 to TRBJ2-1; TRBD1 matches at 9 bases. CDR1 is SGHTA and CDR2 is FQGNSA in the germline V gene. V lost 5 bases, J lost 10 bases, and 9 bases stayed unmatched. The CDR3 has 14 amino acids. The CDR3 here is CASSPYTGGGEQFF. In nucleotides, the CDR3 is TGTGCCAGCAGCCCGTATACAGGGGGCGGGGAGCAGTTCTTC.

V is TRBV6-1 and J is TRBJ2-7; D gene uncertain. Trimming took 4 bases from V and 4 from J, leaving 5 bases between them. CDR1 and CDR2 from the germline V gene are MNHNS and SASEGT. The CDR3 is 11 residues long. The CDR3 nucleotides read TGTGCCAGCAGTGTAGGATACGAGCAGTACTTC. Protein sequence: CASSVGYEQYF.

V gene TRBV6-5 combines with J gene TRBJ2-7; 10 bases align to TRBD1. V lost 2 bases and J lost 4; bases outside the gene matches: 5. Germline V gene lookup returns CDR1 MNHEY and CDR2 SVGAGI. This CDR3 is built from 15 residues. CDR3 in amino acids: CASSYREGQGYEQYF. In DNA form, the CDR3 reads TGTGCCAGCAGTTACCGGGAGGGACAGGGGTACGAGCAGTACTTC.

This chain joins TRBV18 and TRBJ2-3; TRBD1 matches 9 bases. Germline V gives CDR1 KGHSH, CDR2 LQKENI. The CDR3 contains 16 residues. Unmatched junction bases numbered 10, after V lost 5 bases and J lost 4 bases. CDR3 region: CASSSLRDRDADTQYF. The CDR3 nucleotides read TGTGCCAGCTCATCACTCCGGGACAGGGATGCAGATACGCAGTATTTT.

This chain links TRBV15 with TRBJ2-1; 7 positions match TRBD1. This CDR3 has 15 amino acids. In germline, CDR1 is LNHNV, CDR2 YYDKDF (reference sequence). The junction had 3 bases not matched to a gene; V was cut back by 2 bases and J by 2 bases. The CDR3 here is CATSRSRGPYNEQFF. The DNA of the CDR3 is TGTGCCACCAGCAGATCGAGGGGGCCCTACAATGAGCAGTTCTTC. Full variable domain (missing parts from reference TRBV15 and TRBJ2-1): DAMVIQNPRYQVTQFGKPVTLSCSQTLNHNVMYWYQQKSSQAPKLLFHYYDKDFNNEADTPDNFQSRRPNTSFCFLDIRSPGLGDTAMYLCATSRSRGPYNEQFFGPGTRLTVL.

The chain combines TRBV5-1 with TRBJ2-7; 8 bases fit TRBD1. The CDR3 covers 16 residues. The germline CDR1 and CDR2 sequences are SGHRS and YFSETQ. Germline trimming cut 4 bases from V and 5 bases from J; bases unmatched to any gene: 14. Here the CDR3 DNA reads TGCGCCAGCAGCCTAACCCCCGGACAGGGTCACGACGAGCAGTACTTC. It translates to CASSLTPGQGHDEQYF. The whole variable domain, remainder taken from reference TRBV5-1 and TRBJ2-7, is KAGVTQTPRYLIKTRGQQVTLSCSPISGHRSVSWYQQTPGQGLQFLFEYFSETQRNKGNFPGRFSGRQFSNSRSEMNVSTLELGDSALYLCASSLTPGQGHDEQYFGPGTRLTVT.

This chain links TRBV27 with TRBJ2-7, with 12 nucleotides matching TRBD1. V lost 6 bases, J lost 5 bases, and 11 bases stayed unmatched. The CDR3 is made up of 16 amino acids. CDR1 MNHEY and CDR2 SMNVEV come from the germline V gene (reference sequence). The DNA for the CDR3 is TGTGCCAGCAGCTACGCCAGCGGGACAGGGGGCGACGAGCAGTACTTC. Translated: CASSYASGTGGDEQYF.

This clone was seen only a few times. This chain connects TRBV7-8 to TRBJ1-1, with D hard to call. The germline gives CDR1 SGHVS, CDR2 FQNEAQ. This CDR3 region has 15 residues. Trimming removed 2 bases at V and 6 bases at J, with 16 bases between. The CDR3 DNA follows: TGTGCCAGCAGCTTAAACCCACGCGACGTATCTGAAGCTTTCTTT. Residues: CASSLNPRDVSEAFF.

The chain has TRBV2 and TRBJ1-4; TRBD1 aligns across 9 bases. The germline CDR1 and CDR2 sequences are SNHLY and FYNNEI. Trimming cost V 6 bases and J 8 bases; bases outside gene matches: 10. This CDR3 is built from 15 residues. For the CDR3, the DNA is TGTGCCAGCAGATTTACCGGGACAGGGCCCGAAAAACTGTTTTTT. Translation: CASRFTGTGPEKLFF.

This chain links TRBV11-2 with TRBJ1-1, with D unclear. This CDR3 has 12 residues. The V and J ends lost 0 bases and 4 bases respectively, with 3 bases between them. Germline V CDR1 and CDR2: SGHAT, FQNNGV. The CDR3 sequence is CASSLDVTEAFF. The CDR3 DNA follows: TGTGCCAGCAGCTTAGACGTCACTGAAGCTTTCTTT.

This clone showed up just once. This chain connects TRBV7-3 to TRBJ2-1; 7 nucleotides line up with TRBD1. Germline V CDR1 and CDR2: SGHTA, FQGTGA. Trimming at V came to 5 bases and at J to 4 bases, leaving 5 bases not matched to a gene. The CDR3 sequence is 14 residues long. CDR3 region: CASSGDSQYNEQFF. In DNA form, the CDR3 reads TGTGCCAGCAGCGGGGACAGCCAATACAATGAGCAGTTCTTC.

The count of this clone is one. The chain is built from TRBV7-3 and TRBJ1-1, with D tentatively TRBD1 (5 bases). The CDR3 sequence is 14 residues long. CDR1 SGHTA and CDR2 FQGTGA come from the germline V gene. The V end was cut by 5 bases, the J end by 4 bases, with 14 bases between. The CDR3 DNA sequence: TGTGCCAGCAGCCCGGATGGGGGTGGCACTGAAGCTTTCTTT. It encodes CASSPDGGGTEAFF.

This chain uses TRBV10-1 with TRBJ1-2; the match to TRBD1 covers 8 bases. This CDR3 is 14 amino acids long. Germline V gene sequence: CDR1 WNHNN, CDR2 SYGVQD (reference sequence). The V and J ends lost 5 bases and 7 bases, in that order; junction bases with no gene match: 9. CDR3 sequence reads: CASSPTTGGPGYTF. CDR3 sequence (DNA): TGCGCCAGCAGTCCAACCACAGGGGGACCTGGCTACACCTTC.